This section outlines one TCR beta chain sequence together with its context. Its antigen is currently unknown. These data are taken from a study of graft-versus-host responses after intestinal transplantation. Study information: Following induction with anti-thymocyte globulin, all recipients were given tacrolimus and steroids for two to three years. Whole-study findings and limits: Circulating GvH clone levels at their peak were associated with HvG declines (early post-transplant).

V shed 3 bases and J shed 2 bases, with 8 bases lying between them. CDR1 and CDR2 (germline): LNHDA, SQIVND (reference sequence). This CDR3 has 14 residues. Clones were sequenced by immunoSEQ multiplex PCR, and TCRdb holds only the in-frame ones, with some missing. Of around 100,000 clones in the sample, under 95% were seen once. The chain links TRBV19 to TRBJ2-1; D may correspond to TRBD1 or TRBD2 (6 bases each). The material sequenced was unstimulated CD8+ T cells sorted from spleen or lymph node cells, taken before intestinal transplant. This receptor was taken from a human donor who received an intestinal transplant. The CDR3 spells CASSMGGPYNEQFF. The CDR3 region has the DNA TGTGCCAGTAGTATGGGGGGCCCCTACAATGAGCAGTTCTTC. Supplemented by reference TRBV19 and TRBJ2-1, the full variable domain reads DGGITQSPKYLFRKEGQNVTLSCEQNLNHDAMYWYRQDPGQGLRLIYYSQIVNDFQKGDIAEGYSVSREKKESFPLTVTSAQKNPTAFYLCASSMGGPYNEQFFGPGTRLTVL.